This T cell receptor (beta chain) stems from a study of cytomegalovirus exposure and HLA in healthy donors. Findings and limits, study-wide: Prediction of most subjects' HLA-A and HLA-B alleles by TCR beta sequences was reportedly accurate.

J gave up 5 bases and V 5 bases, and 13 bases lay outside the gene matches. The CDR3 runs 16 residues. Per germline, CDR1 PRHDT and CDR2 FYEKMQ (reference sequence). A multiplex PCR was run with 60 Vbeta primers and 13 Jbeta primers. Profiling relied on immunoSEQ multiplex PCR, and the TCRdb table lists in-frame clones only, not all of them. The data show roughly 120,000 clones, 9% to 10% seen once. With respect to this clone: The antigen is undetermined.

The sample taken for sequencing was PBMCs. This receptor was identified in a man aged 30-40 years in good health and CMV-seronegative. The V and J genes are TRBV13 and TRBJ1-1; 8 bases align to TRBD1. Here the CDR3 DNA reads TGTGCCAGCAGCGAGACCGGGACAGGAGGTCGGACTGAAGCTTTCTTT. This translates into CASSETGTGGRTEAFF.